The T cell receptor beta chain under discussion was sequenced for a study of response to subunit inactivated influenza vaccine. Study conclusions and caveats: The authors suggested that few new T cells are recruited per seasonal influenza vaccination.

With regard to this clonotype: Its target is unknown. Sequence at one end of the junction differs from germline and may be a read error.

TCRdb redid the calling of the RT-PCR reads with MiXCR, one entry per CDR3 protein. The sample lists about 520,000 distinct CDR3 sequences, 25% occurring once. The sequence came from a man in his fifties who received an inactivated influenza vaccine. The sequencing used CD4+ T cells sorted from PBMCs, collected roughly 5 days after vaccination.

The CDR3 region is CSSSSIVGEQFF. CDR3 coding DNA: TGTTCCAGCAGCTCAATAGTAGGTGAGCAGTTCTTC. The chain uses TRBV7-2 and TRBJ2-1, with unresolved D. The germline gives CDR1 SGHTA, CDR2 FQGNSA. The CDR3 extends over 12 amino acids.